These 7 T cell receptor beta chains share one sample of origin, sequenced in a study of T cell responses to AZD1222 COVID-19 vaccine. The assay was immunoSEQ multiplex PCR, and TCRdb's table has in-frame clones only and misses some. The data show tens of thousands of clones, approximately 90% seen once. The sequencing used peripheral blood, collected 28 days after the second dose of the MenACWY control vaccine. The receptors here all came from an adult who received the MenACWY meningococcal vaccine as a control.

The J gene is TRBJ1-5, the V gene TRBV3-1 (or the pseudogene TRBV3-2); no clear D gene. CDR3 size: 17 residues. V was cut by 1 base and J by 0 bases, with 13 bases left in between. The germline V gene has CDR1 LGHDT and CDR2 YNNKEL (reference sequence). The CDR3 sequence: CASSQGYRTNSNQPQHF. The DNA for the CDR3 is TGTGCCAGCAGCCAAGGCTACAGAACGAATAGCAATCAGCCCCAGCATTTT.

The chain uses TRBV2 and TRBJ1-5; 11 bases are a match to TRBD1. Germline V gives CDR1 SNHLY, CDR2 FYNNEI. The CDR3 is made up of 15 amino acids. V lost 6 bases, J lost 6 bases, and 7 bases stayed unmatched. The CDR3: CASSQGGTGGQPQHF. The CDR3 DNA reads as TGTGCCAGCAGCCAAGGGGGGACAGGGGGTCAGCCCCAGCATTTT.

This clone was recorded a few times. The chain couples TRBV28 to TRBJ1-3; no clear D gene. The CDR3 length is 10 residues. Trimming pared 7 bases from V and 4 bases from J, leaving 2 bases between. Germline loops: CDR1 MDHEN, CDR2 SYDVKM. The CDR3 sequence is CASKGNTIYF. CDR3 DNA: TGTGCCAGCAAAGGAAACACCATATATTTT.

J is TRBJ2-3 and V is TRBV5-1; D may correspond to TRBD1 or TRBD2 (5 bases each). Germline values: CDR1 SGHRS, CDR2 YFSETQ. The CDR3 is 15 amino acids. Trimming shortened V by 1 base and J by 0 bases, and 9 bases separated the two germline ends. This CDR3 reads CASSLRGASTDTQYF. CDR3 sequence (DNA): TGCGCCAGCAGCTTGAGGGGAGCTAGCACAGATACGCAGTATTTT.

The J gene is TRBJ2-5, the V gene TRBV5-6, with D maybe TRBD2 (6 bases). CDR1 is SGHDT and CDR2 is YYEEEE in the germline V gene. CDR3 length equals 14 residues. V was cut by 1 base and J by 5 bases, with 12 bases left in between. CDR3 amino acids: CASSLSGGVETQYF. The CDR3 DNA follows: TGTGCCAGCAGCTTGTCCGGGGGAGTGGAGACCCAGTACTTC.

The chain carries TRBV12-3 or TRBV12-4 and TRBJ2-1; 8 nucleotides agree with TRBD1. The CDR3 is 12 residues long. V trimming: 8 bases; J trimming: 7 bases; junction bases outside the gene matches: 4. The CDR3, as DNA: TGTGCCAGCCAGGGGGCAAGGAATGAGCAGTTCTTC. It yields the protein CASQGARNEQFF.

The gene calls are TRBV27 and TRBJ2-3, with 7 bases lining up with TRBD2. The CDR3 length is 13 residues. The trim removed 7 bases at V and 3 bases at J, leaving 4 bases unmatched. Germline V gene sequence: CDR1 MNHEY, CDR2 SMNVEV (reference sequence). The CDR3 region is CASKRDRTDTQYF. The CDR3 nucleotides are TGTGCCAGCAAGCGGGATAGGACAGATACGCAGTATTTT.